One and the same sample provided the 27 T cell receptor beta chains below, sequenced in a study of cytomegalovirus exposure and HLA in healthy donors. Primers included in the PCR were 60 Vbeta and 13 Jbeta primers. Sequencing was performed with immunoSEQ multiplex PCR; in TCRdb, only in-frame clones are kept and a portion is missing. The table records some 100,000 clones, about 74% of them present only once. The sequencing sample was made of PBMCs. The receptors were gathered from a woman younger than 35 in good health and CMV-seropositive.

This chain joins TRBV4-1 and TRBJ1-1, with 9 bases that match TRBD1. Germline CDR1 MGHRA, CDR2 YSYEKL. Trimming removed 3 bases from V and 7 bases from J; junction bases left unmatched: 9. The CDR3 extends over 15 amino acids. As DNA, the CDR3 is TGCGCCAGCAGCCACCCCCTCCGGGACAGGGTTGAAGCTTTCTTT. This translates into CASSHPLRDRVEAFF.

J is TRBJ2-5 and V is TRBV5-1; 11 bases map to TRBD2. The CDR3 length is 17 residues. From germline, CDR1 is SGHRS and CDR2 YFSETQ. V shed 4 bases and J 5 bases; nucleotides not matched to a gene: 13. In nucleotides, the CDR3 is TGCGCCAGCAGCCCGTTGTGGCTAGCGGGGGGCGGGGAGACCCAGTACTTC. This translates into CASSPLWLAGGGETQYF. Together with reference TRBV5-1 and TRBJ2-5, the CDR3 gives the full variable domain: KAGVTQTPRYLIKTRGQQVTLSCSPISGHRSVSWYQQTPGQGLQFLFEYFSETQRNKGNFPGRFSGRQFSNSRSEMNVSTLELGDSALYLCASSPLWLAGGGETQYFGPGTRLLVL.

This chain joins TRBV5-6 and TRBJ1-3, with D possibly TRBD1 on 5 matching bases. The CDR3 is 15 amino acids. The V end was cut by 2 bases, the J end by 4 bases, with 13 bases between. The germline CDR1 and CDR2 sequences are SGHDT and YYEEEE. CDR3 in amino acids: CASSFGQGGGNTIYF. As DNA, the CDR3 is TGTGCCAGCAGCTTCGGCCAGGGAGGAGGAAACACCATATATTTT.

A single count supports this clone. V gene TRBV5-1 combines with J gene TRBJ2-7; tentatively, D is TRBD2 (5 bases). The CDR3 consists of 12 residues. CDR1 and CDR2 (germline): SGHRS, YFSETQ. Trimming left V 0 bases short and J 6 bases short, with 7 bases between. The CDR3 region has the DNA TGCGCCAGCAGCTTGGACCGGGGCGAGCAGTACTTC. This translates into CASSLDRGEQYF.

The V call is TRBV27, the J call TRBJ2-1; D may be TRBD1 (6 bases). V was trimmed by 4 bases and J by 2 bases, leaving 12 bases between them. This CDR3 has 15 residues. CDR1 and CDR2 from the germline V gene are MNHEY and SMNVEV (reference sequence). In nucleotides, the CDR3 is TGTGCCAGCAGTTCGGACAGCGGCCCCTACAATGAGCAGTTCTTC. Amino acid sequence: CASSSDSGPYNEQFF.

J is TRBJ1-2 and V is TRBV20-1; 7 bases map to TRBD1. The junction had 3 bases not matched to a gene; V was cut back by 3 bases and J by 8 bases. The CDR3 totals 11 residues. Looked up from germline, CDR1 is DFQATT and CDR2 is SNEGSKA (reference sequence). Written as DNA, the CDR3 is TGCAGTGCTAGGATAGGGGGCGGCTACACCTTC. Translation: CSARIGGGYTF.

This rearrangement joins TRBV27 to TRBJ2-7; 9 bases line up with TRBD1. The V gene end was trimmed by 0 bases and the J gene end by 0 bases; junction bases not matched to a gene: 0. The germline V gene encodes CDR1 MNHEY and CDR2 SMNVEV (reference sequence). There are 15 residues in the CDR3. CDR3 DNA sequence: TGTGCCAGCAGTTTATCACAGGGGGCCTCCTACGAGCAGTACTTC. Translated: CASSLSQGASYEQYF.

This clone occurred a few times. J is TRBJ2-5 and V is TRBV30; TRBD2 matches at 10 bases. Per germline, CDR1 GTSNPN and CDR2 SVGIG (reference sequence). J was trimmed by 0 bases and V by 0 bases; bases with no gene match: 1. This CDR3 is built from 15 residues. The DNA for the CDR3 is TGTGCCTGGAGTGTCGGACTAGCGGACCAAGAGACCCAGTACTTC. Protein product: CAWSVGLADQETQYF.

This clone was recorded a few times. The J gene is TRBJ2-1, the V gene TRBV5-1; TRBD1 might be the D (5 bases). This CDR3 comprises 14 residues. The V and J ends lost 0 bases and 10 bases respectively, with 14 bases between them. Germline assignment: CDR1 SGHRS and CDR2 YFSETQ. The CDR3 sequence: CASSLAIRAGEQFF. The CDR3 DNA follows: TGCGCCAGCAGCTTGGCCATCAGGGCTGGGGAGCAGTTCTTC. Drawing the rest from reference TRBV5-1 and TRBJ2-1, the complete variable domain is KAGVTQTPRYLIKTRGQQVTLSCSPISGHRSVSWYQQTPGQGLQFLFEYFSETQRNKGNFPGRFSGRQFSNSRSEMNVSTLELGDSALYLCASSLAIRAGEQFFGPGTRLTVL.

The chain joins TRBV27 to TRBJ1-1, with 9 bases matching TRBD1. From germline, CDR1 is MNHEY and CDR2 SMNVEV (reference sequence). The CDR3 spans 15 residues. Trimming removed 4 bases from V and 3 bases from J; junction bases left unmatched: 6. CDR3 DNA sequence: TGTGCCAGCAGTTCCACTGGACAGGGGTACACTGAAGCTTTCTTT. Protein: CASSSTGQGYTEAFF.

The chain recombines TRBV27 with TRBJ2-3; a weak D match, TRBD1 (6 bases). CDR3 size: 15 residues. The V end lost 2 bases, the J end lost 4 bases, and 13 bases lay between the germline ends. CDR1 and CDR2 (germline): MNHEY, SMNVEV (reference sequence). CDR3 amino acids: CASSLPGQHPDTQYF. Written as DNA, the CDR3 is TGTGCCAGCAGTTTACCGGGACAACATCCAGATACGCAGTATTTT.

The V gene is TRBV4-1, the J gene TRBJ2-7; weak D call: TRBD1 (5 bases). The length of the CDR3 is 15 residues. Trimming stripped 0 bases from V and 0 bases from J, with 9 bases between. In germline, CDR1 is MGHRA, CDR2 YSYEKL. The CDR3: CASSQEPRVSYEQYF. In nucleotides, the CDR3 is TGCGCCAGCAGCCAAGAGCCCAGGGTCTCCTACGAGCAGTACTTC.

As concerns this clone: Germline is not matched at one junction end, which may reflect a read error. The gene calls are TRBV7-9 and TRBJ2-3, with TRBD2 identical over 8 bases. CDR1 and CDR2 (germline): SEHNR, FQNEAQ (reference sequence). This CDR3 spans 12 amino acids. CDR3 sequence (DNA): TGTGCCAGCAGCGGACTAGCCTCCGACGGTTTTTTT. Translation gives CASSGLASDGFF.

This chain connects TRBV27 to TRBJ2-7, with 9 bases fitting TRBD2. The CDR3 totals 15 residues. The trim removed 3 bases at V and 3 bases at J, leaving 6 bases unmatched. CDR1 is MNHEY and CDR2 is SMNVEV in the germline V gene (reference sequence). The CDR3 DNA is TGTGCCAGCAGTTTTGGGGGACTAGCTAACTACGAGCAGTACTTC. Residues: CASSFGGLANYEQYF.

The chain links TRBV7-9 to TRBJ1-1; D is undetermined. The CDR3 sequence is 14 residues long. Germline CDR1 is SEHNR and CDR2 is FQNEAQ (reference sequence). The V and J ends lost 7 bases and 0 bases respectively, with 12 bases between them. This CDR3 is CASTPEAVNTEAFF. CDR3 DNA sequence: TGTGCCAGCACCCCTGAGGCGGTGAACACTGAAGCTTTCTTT.

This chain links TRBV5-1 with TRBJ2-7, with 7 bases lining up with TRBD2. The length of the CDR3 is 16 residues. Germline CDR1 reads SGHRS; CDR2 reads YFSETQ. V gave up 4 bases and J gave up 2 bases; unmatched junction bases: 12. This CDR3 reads CASSLLSGPQTYEQYF. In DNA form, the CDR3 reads TGCGCCAGCAGCCTTCTTAGCGGGCCTCAGACCTACGAGCAGTACTTC.

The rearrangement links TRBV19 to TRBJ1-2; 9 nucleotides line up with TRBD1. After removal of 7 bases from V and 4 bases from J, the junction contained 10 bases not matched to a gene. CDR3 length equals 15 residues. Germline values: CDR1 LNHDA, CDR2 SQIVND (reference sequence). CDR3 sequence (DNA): TGTGCCAGTACCAAGGCGGGACAGGGAACCTATGGCTACACCTTC. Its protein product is CASTKAGQGTYGYTF.

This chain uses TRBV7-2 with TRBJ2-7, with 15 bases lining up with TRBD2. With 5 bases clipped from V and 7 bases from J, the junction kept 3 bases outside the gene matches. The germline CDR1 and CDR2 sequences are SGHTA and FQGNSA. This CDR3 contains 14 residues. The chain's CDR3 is CASSPGLAGGEQYF. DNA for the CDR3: TGTGCCAGCAGCCCGGGACTAGCGGGAGGTGAGCAGTACTTC. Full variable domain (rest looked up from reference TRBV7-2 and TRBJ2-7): GAGVSQSPSNKVTEKGKDVELRCDPISGHTALYWYRQSLGQGLEFLIYFQGNSAPDKSGLPSDRFSAERTGGSVSTLTIQRTQQEDSAVYLCASSPGLAGGEQYFGPGTRLTVT.

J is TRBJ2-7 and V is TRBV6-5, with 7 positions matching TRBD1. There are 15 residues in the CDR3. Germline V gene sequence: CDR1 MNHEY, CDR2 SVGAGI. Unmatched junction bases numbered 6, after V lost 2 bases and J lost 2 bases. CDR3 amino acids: CASSYNSQGAYEQYF. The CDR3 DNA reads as TGTGCCAGCAGTTACAATAGCCAGGGGGCCTACGAGCAGTACTTC.

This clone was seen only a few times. CDR3: CASSPGTGGASGELFF. The CDR3 nucleotides read TGCGCCAGCAGCCCTGGGACAGGGGGCGCGTCCGGGGAGCTGTTTTTT. This chain links TRBV4-1 with TRBJ2-2; 12 nucleotides agree with TRBD1. Germline CDR1 reads MGHRA; CDR2 reads YSYEKL. The CDR3 extends over 16 amino acids. The junction had 6 bases not matched to a gene; V was cut back by 4 bases and J by 6 bases.

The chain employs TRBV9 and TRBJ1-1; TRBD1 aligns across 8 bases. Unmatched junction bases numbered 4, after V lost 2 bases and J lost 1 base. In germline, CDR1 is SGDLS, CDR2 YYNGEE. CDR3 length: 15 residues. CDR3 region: CASSVTGDENTEAFF. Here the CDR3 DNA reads TGTGCCAGCAGCGTGACAGGGGATGAGAACACTGAAGCTTTCTTT.

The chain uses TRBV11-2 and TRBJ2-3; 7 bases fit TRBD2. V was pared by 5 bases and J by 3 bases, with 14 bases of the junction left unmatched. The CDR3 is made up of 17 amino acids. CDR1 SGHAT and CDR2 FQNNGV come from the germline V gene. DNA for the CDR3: TGTGCCAGCAGCCGCGGGTCAGCGGGACGTGGGACAGATACGCAGTATTTT. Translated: CASSRGSAGRGTDTQYF.

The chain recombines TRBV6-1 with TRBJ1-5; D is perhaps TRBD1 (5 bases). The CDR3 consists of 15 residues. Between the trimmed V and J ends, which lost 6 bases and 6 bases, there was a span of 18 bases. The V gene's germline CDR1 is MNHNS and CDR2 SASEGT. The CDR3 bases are TGTGCCAGCAGCCCAGGGATGGGGAAGGGTCAGCCCCAGCATTTT. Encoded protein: CASSPGMGKGQPQHF.

The CDR3 loop is CASSLWRTHYEQYF. CDR3 coding DNA: TGTGCCAGCAGCTTATGGCGGACACATTACGAGCAGTACTTC. The rearrangement links TRBV7-2 to TRBJ2-7, with TRBD1 as a possible D gene (5 bases). The germline V gene encodes CDR1 SGHTA and CDR2 FQGNSA. This CDR3 comprises 14 residues. V lost 2 bases and J lost 4, with 12 bases in between.

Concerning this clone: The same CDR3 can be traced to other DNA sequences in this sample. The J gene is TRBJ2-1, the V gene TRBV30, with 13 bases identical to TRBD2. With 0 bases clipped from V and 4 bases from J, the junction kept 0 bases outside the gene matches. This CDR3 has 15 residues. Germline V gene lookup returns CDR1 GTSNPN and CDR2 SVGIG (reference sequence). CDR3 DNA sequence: TGTGCCTGGAGTGTACTAGCGGGAGGGTACAATGAGCAGTTCTTC. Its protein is CAWSVLAGGYNEQFF.

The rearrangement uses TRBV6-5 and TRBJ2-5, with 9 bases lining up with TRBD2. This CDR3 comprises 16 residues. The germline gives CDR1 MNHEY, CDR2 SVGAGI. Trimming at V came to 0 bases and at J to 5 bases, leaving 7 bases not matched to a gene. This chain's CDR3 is CASSYSLLAGKETQYF. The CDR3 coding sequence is TGTGCCAGCAGTTACTCGCTTCTAGCGGGAAAGGAGACCCAGTACTTC.

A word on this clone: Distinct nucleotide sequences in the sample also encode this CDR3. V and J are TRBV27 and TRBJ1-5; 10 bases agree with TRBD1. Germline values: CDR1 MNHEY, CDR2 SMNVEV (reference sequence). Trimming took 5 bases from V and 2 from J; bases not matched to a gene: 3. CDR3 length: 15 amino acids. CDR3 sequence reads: CASSLGTGGNQPQHF. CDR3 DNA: TGTGCCAGCAGTCTGGGGACAGGGGGCAATCAGCCCCAGCATTTT.